The T cell receptor (beta chain) under discussion was sequenced for a study of vaccination and CD4 T cells after COVID-19. Study in general: Post-COVID draws followed diagnosis by a median roughly 100 days (range 35 to 161).

Oncomine TCR Beta short-read sequencing was applied to DNA from cultured CD4+ T cells. MiXCR, run by TCRdb on the PCR reads, gives a single entry per CDR3 protein. The data show roughly 7,400 distinct CDR3 sequences, approximately 40% seen once. Comment on this clonotype: The antigen remains undetermined.

The treatment denotes: roughly 10-day PBMC culture with coronavirus spike peptide pools or control peptides (ViraFEST assay). Samples of CD4+ T cells were obtained from the unexposed donor before the COVID-19 pandemic (2011-2018). A negative selection step was used to isolate CD4+ T cells once culture had run for approximately eleven days. Germline V CDR1 and CDR2: SGHRS, YFSETQ. The V gene lost 4 bases and the J gene lost 5 bases, with 12 bases spanning the gap. There are 13 residues in the CDR3. Sequenced sample: CD4+ T cells from blood, cultured in vitro. V usage is TRBV5-1 and J usage is TRBJ1-1, with D possibly being TRBD1 (5 bases). This TCR was sampled from a human donor in good health. The CDR3 sequence: CASSPGGGTEAFF. CDR3 bases: TGCGCCAGCAGCCCTGGGGGGGGAACTGAAGCTTTCTTT.